The 18 T cell receptor beta chains below were found in one sample sequenced in a study of blood T cell repertoires in COVID-19. Sequenced by immunoSEQ multiplex PCR; TCRdb stores in-frame clones only, minus some. The table lists approximately 75,000 clones, 70% to 85% of them singletons. Sequenced material: peripheral blood. Receptors originate from a woman aged 50 to 60 with acute or convalescent COVID-19.

The rearrangement uses TRBV6-6 and TRBJ2-7, with 7 bases aligning to TRBD2. CDR3 length: 14 amino acids. V dropped 5 bases and J dropped 5; count of bases not matched to a gene: 9. The germline gives CDR1 MNHNY, CDR2 SVGAGI (reference sequence). The CDR3 region is CASSTHGGGDEQYF. The CDR3 bases are TGTGCCAGCAGTACCCACGGTGGGGGGGACGAGCAGTACTTC.

The genes are TRBV6-6 and TRBJ2-1, with 13 bases fitting TRBD2. The CDR3 extends over 15 amino acids. V was clipped by 4 bases and J by 14 bases; unmatched bases: 11. CDR1 and CDR2 from the germline V gene are MNHNY and SVGAGI (reference sequence). The CDR3 nucleotides read TGTGCCAGCAGTTCTACTAGCGGGAGGGTAGGAAGTGAGTTCTTC. The encoded protein is CASSSTSGRVGSEFF.

The genes are TRBV7-2 and TRBJ2-7; TRBD1 aligns across 7 bases. Per the germline V gene, CDR1 is SGHTA and CDR2 is FQGNSA. The V and J ends lost 5 bases and 1 base, in that order; junction bases with no gene match: 2. The CDR3 length is 13 residues. CDR3 nucleotide sequence: TGTGCCAGCAGCCGGGACAGTTCCTACGAGCAGTACTTC. Translation: CASSRDSSYEQYF. The variable domain in full, with the rest retrieved from reference TRBV7-2 and TRBJ2-7, is GAGVSQSPSNKVTEKGKDVELRCDPISGHTALYWYRQSLGQGLEFLIYFQGNSAPDKSGLPSDRFSAERTGGSVSTLTIQRTQQEDSAVYLCASSRDSSYEQYFGPGTRLTVT.

The J gene is TRBJ2-3, the V gene TRBV19; 9 bases agree with TRBD1. CDR3 length equals 16 residues. Trimming cost V 7 bases and J 4 bases; bases outside gene matches: 12. CDR1 and CDR2 (germline): LNHDA, SQIVND (reference sequence). The CDR3 loop reads CASNPGTGRTADTQYF. The CDR3 nucleotides are TGTGCCAGTAACCCGGGGACAGGGCGCACAGCAGATACGCAGTATTTT.

V and J are TRBV19 and TRBJ2-1; D unclear. The germline V gene has CDR1 LNHDA and CDR2 SQIVND (reference sequence). The CDR3 contains 15 residues. The ends were cut back, 3 bases at V and 0 bases at J, with 9 bases in the middle. CDR3 region: CASSIGRSSYNEQFF. Written as DNA, the CDR3 is TGTGCCAGTAGTATTGGTCGGAGCTCCTACAATGAGCAGTTCTTC. Looking up the rest from reference TRBV19 and TRBJ2-1 gives the full variable domain: DGGITQSPKYLFRKEGQNVTLSCEQNLNHDAMYWYRQDPGQGLRLIYYSQIVNDFQKGDIAEGYSVSREKKESFPLTVTSAQKNPTAFYLCASSIGRSSYNEQFFGPGTRLTVL.

The chain uses TRBV18 and TRBJ2-3, with D possibly being TRBD1 (6 bases). Trimming removed 3 bases at V and 4 bases at J, with 11 bases between. From germline, CDR1 is KGHSH and CDR2 LQKENI. This CDR3 contains 14 residues. The CDR3 region has the DNA TGTGCCAGCTCACCGCTACAGGGTGCAGATACGCAGTATTTT. It translates to CASSPLQGADTQYF. Variable domain in full (rest from reference TRBV18 and TRBJ2-3): NAGVMQNPRHLVRRRGQEARLRCSPMKGHSHVYWYRQLPEEGLKFMVYLQKENIIDESGMPKERFSAEFPKEGPSILRIQQVVRGDSAAYFCASSPLQGADTQYFGPGTRLTVL.

This rearrangement joins TRBV11-2 to TRBJ2-7; TRBD1 aligns across 9 bases. V shed 3 bases, J shed 3 bases, and the junction held 9 bases outside the gene matches. This CDR3 has 16 residues. Germline values: CDR1 SGHAT, CDR2 FQNNGV. CDR3 sequence reads: CASSFPGQGMSYEQYF. CDR3 sequence (DNA): TGTGCCAGCAGCTTTCCGGGACAGGGTATGAGCTACGAGCAGTACTTC.

This clone was seen only a few times. The chain employs TRBV5-1 and TRBJ2-7; a possible D gene is TRBD1 (6 bases). The germline CDR1 and CDR2 sequences are SGHRS and YFSETQ. The CDR3 totals 18 residues. V lost 0 bases, J lost 0 bases, and 19 bases lay in between. The CDR3 DNA follows: TGCGCCAGCAGCTTGGGCCGAGTTAGAGGGGGAGCCTCCTACGAGCAGTACTTC. It specifies CASSLGRVRGGASYEQYF.

This clone was seen once. The chain is built from TRBV7-9 and TRBJ2-3; TRBD2 matches at 12 bases. This CDR3 has 15 residues. The germline CDR1 and CDR2 sequences are SEHNR and FQNEAQ (reference sequence). Trimming at V came to 6 bases and at J to 4 bases, leaving 5 bases not matched to a gene. The CDR3 coding sequence is TGTGCCAGCAGACGGACTAGCGGGGTTGCAGATACGCAGTATTTT. It is translated as CASRRTSGVADTQYF.

The CDR3 loop reads CASKGRQGISNQPQHF. The CDR3 bases are TGTGCCAGTAAGGGAAGACAGGGAATAAGCAATCAGCCCCAGCATTTT. The chain joins TRBV19 to TRBJ1-5; 7 bases line up with TRBD1. The CDR3 is made up of 16 amino acids. Germline CDR1 and CDR2: LNHDA and SQIVND (reference sequence). Trimming cost V 7 bases and J 1 base; bases outside gene matches: 10.

The V gene is TRBV24-1, the J gene TRBJ2-6, with D possibly matching TRBD1 (5 bases). The CDR3 runs 16 residues. V lost 2 bases to trimming and J lost 3 bases, with 10 bases between them. Germline lookup yields CDR1 KGHDR and CDR2 SFDVKD. In nucleotides, the CDR3 is TGTGCCACCAGTGATTCCAGGGCCGGTGGGGCCAACGTCCTGACTTTC. Translated, it gives CATSDSRAGGANVLTF.

This chain uses TRBV18 with TRBJ2-1, with 8 bases lining up with TRBD2. Germline V CDR1 and CDR2: KGHSH, LQKENI. The CDR3 extends over 14 amino acids. V was clipped by 1 base and J by 6 bases; unmatched bases: 2. CDR3 bases: TGTGCCAGCTCACCACTAGCGGGATTCAATGAGCAGTTCTTC. Its protein is CASSPLAGFNEQFF.

J is TRBJ1-1 and V is TRBV7-2, with D tentatively TRBD1 (6 bases). The CDR3 covers 14 residues. Trimming stripped 5 bases from V and 4 bases from J, with 14 bases between. Germline CDR1 reads SGHTA; CDR2 reads FQGNSA. CDR3 DNA: TGTGCCAGCAGCGCTTTTCCCAGGGGCACTGAAGCTTTCTTT. Amino acids: CASSAFPRGTEAFF.

About this clone itself: Compared with germline, one end of the junction differs, possibly owing to a read error. The rearrangement joins TRBV29-1 to TRBJ1-4; 9 bases agree with TRBD1. The CDR3 runs 14 residues. Germline CDR1 SQVTM, CDR2 ANQGSEA. This chain's CDR3 is CSVEGGQGGGKLFF. The CDR3 bases are TGCAGCGTCGAAGGGGGACAGGGTGGAGGGAAACTGTTTTTT.

This sequence joins TRBV14 and TRBJ1-4; 8 bases map to TRBD1. Germline CDR1 and CDR2: SGHDN and FVKESK. With V trimmed by 6 bases and J by 7 bases, 7 bases remained unmatched. The CDR3 covers 14 residues. CDR3 DNA sequence: TGTGCCAGCAGTCGTCAGGGGGCGAGTGAAAAACTGTTTTTT. Amino acid sequence: CASSRQGASEKLFF.

This chain joins TRBV5-1 and TRBJ1-2, with D perhaps TRBD1 (6 bases). The germline CDR1 and CDR2 sequences are SGHRS and YFSETQ. There are 15 residues in the CDR3. V was cut by 7 bases and J by 6 bases, with 22 bases left in between. The CDR3 here is CASGAGDRIGDGYTF. CDR3 sequence (DNA): TGCGCCAGCGGGGCAGGGGATAGGATTGGTGATGGCTACACCTTC.

The chain joins TRBV15 to TRBJ2-6; the match to TRBD1 covers 9 bases. The V and J ends lost 5 bases and 0 bases, in that order; junction bases with no gene match: 17. There are 21 residues in the CDR3. Germline CDR1 LNHNV, CDR2 YYDKDF (reference sequence). CDR3 nucleotides: TGTGCCACCAGCTCCCTCGGAGTGGGGGACAGGGACCACTCTGGGGCCAACGTCCTGACTTTC. Translating gives CATSSLGVGDRDHSGANVLTF.

The V gene is TRBV5-1, the J gene TRBJ2-5; 10 bases match TRBD2. Germline-derived CDR1 and CDR2 are SGHRS and YFSETQ. V shed 0 bases and J 5 bases; nucleotides not matched to a gene: 7. The CDR3 runs 16 residues. This chain's CDR3 is CASSLAASGGWETQYF. CDR3 nucleotides: TGCGCCAGCAGCTTGGCGGCTAGCGGGGGCTGGGAGACCCAGTACTTC.